Sequencing of this T cell receptor beta chain was carried out in a study of T-cell reconstitution after alpha-beta-depleted transplantation in children. Using unique molecular identifiers, the investigators prepared the TCRbeta library. One entry per CDR3 protein results from TCRdb running MiXCR on the PCR reads. The sample has 610,000 or so distinct CDR3 sequences; approximately 30% are singletons. This clonotype was seen a few times. Its target is unknown. The CDR3 extends over 13 amino acids. Trimming pared 5 bases from V and 5 bases from J, leaving 10 bases between. CDR1 is MNHNY and CDR2 is SVGAGI in the germline V gene (reference sequence). Overall study results and limits: T-cell numbers and diversity one year post-transplant derived largely from freshly generated T cells. Some patients' high day-60 TCRbeta diversity was attributed to recipient cells surviving conditioning. About two months after transplant, alpha-beta T cells reportedly came from several hundred expanded graft clones.

Sequences were derived from PBMCs, sampled before TCRalphabeta/CD19-depleted stem cell transplant. This chain joins TRBV6-6 and TRBJ1-5, with D possibly matching TRBD1 (6 bases). The source is a boy under two years old with Wiskott-Aldrich syndrome, due to receive a stem cell transplant. The CDR3 sequence is CASSRQEYQPQHF. CDR3 in DNA: TGTGCCAGCAGTCGACAGGAATATCAGCCCCAGCATTTT.